This TCR beta chain derives from a study of shared clonotypes between healthy human individuals. Study in general: Participating donors consisted of a couple of women and a few men aged 18 to 49. Researchers assigned three CD4 naive, three CD4 memory, two CD8 naive and one CD8 memory plate to each donor. Regarding the study as a whole: A generally larger estimated richness was seen in naive subsets than in memory subsets.

A note on this clone: Its antigen is not known.

The CDR3 consists of 14 residues. The V gene's germline CDR1 is SNHLY and CDR2 FYNNEI. Trimming took 2 bases from V and 5 from J, leaving 13 bases between them. Sorted-subset replicate PCR reactions were performed with about 200 ng DNA, corresponding to roughly 30,000 T cell genomes. Here immunoSEQ multiplex PCR was the method, and the copy in TCRdb shows in-frame clones only, minus some. The sample holds over 1.4 million clones, roughly 97% seen once. This sequence originates from a man younger than 40 in good health. Sequencing was done on a sample of naive CD4+ T cells sorted from blood. Subset in this sample: CD45RA+ positively selected. This chain links TRBV2 with TRBJ2-7, with D tentatively TRBD1 (5 bases). The CDR3 protein is CASSEQGPGNEQYF. The CDR3 nucleotides are TGTGCCAGCAGTGAACAGGGCCCCGGCAACGAGCAGTACTTC.